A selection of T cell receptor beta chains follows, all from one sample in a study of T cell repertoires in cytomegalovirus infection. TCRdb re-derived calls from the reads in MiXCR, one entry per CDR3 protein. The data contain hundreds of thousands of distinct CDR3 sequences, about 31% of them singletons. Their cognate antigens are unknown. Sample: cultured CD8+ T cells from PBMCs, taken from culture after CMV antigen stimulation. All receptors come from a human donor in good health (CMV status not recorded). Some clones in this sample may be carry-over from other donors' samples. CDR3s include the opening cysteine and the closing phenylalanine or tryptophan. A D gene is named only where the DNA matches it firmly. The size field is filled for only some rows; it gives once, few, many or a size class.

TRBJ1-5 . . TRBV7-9 CASSGKGRGDQPQHF TGTGCCAGCAGCGGGAAAGGACGCGGGGATCAGCCCCAGCATTTT
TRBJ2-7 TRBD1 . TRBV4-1 CASSPGTGGVYEQYF TGCGCCAGCAGCCCCGGGACAGGGGGCGTCTACGAGCAGTACTTC
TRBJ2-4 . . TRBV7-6 CASTKGGKYIQYF TGTGCCAGCACCAAGGGAGGCAAATACATTCAGTACTTC
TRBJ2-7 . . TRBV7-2 CASSTTDGTYEQYF TGTGCCAGCAGCACAACCGACGGTACCTACGAGCAGTACTTC
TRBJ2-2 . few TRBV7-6 CASSLETSNTGELFF TGTGCCAGCAGCTTAGAAACTTCGAACACCGGGGAGCTGTTTTTT
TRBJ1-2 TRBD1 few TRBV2 CASITGGGYTF TGTGCCAGCATCACAGGGGGTGGCTACACCTTC
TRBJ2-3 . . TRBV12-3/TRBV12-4 CASILGRGSDTQYF TGTGCCAGCATCCTCGGACGGGGGTCAGATACGCAGTATTTT
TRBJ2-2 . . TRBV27 CANSYGKDTGELFF TGTGCCAACAGTTACGGCAAGGACACCGGGGAGCTGTTTTTT
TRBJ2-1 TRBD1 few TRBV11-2 CASSLGGTGGFF TGTGCCAGCAGCTTAGGGGGGACAGGGGGGTTCTTC
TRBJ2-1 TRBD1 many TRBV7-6 CASSGETGNNEQFF TGTGCCAGCAGCGGAGAGACAGGGAACAATGAGCAGTTCTTC
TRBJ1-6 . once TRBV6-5 CASSYLGLNNSPLHF TGTGCCAGCAGTTACTTAGGGTTGAATAATTCACCCCTCCACTTT
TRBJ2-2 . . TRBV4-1 CASSHRTGTLTGELFF TGCGCCAGCAGCCACCGCACCGGGACGCTCACCGGGGAGCTGTTTTTT